Below, 2 T cell receptor beta chains from the same sample are listed, as sequenced in a study of shared clonotypes between healthy human individuals. The table came from immunoSEQ multiplex PCR; TCRdb's copy has only in-frame clones and leaves some out. The sample shows about 1,900,000 clones, less than 95% of them seen only once. In the naive CD8 group, cells lacked CD45RO and were positively selected for CCR7, so terminally differentiated effector memory CD45RA+ cells were left out. Sample: naive CD8+ T cells sorted from blood. These receptors came from a man aged 18 to 30 in good health.

The V and J genes are TRBV27 and TRBJ2-5, with 9 positions matching TRBD1. V lost 6 bases and J lost 5; bases outside the gene matches: 10. CDR3 length equals 15 residues. Germline V CDR1 and CDR2: MNHEY, SMNVEV (reference sequence). The CDR3 DNA reads TGTGCCAGCAGGCCACTACAGGGGGCCGTGGAGACCCAGTACTTC. Translating it yields CASRPLQGAVETQYF.

The chain is built from TRBV7-9 and TRBJ2-5, with a weak D call TRBD2 (5 bases). Trimming shortened V by 5 bases and J by 5 bases, and 18 bases separated the two germline ends. Germline values: CDR1 SEHNR, CDR2 FQNEAQ (reference sequence). The CDR3 contains 15 residues. This CDR3 is CASSATTAAWETQYF. CDR3 sequence (DNA): TGTGCCAGCAGCGCGACTACGGCTGCTTGGGAGACCCAGTACTTC.